Described below is a single T cell receptor beta chain sequence and its context. Its antigen is unknown. The sample belongs to a study of blood T cells in healthy people across ages. General study findings and limits: The unsorted PBMCs prevented any conclusive comparison of naive versus antigen-experienced cells. Diversity of TCR beta correlated strongly with naive T cell percentage.

A second PCR of roughly 6 to 12 cycles used a sample-barcoded 5' primer and a J-beta primer mix. Each of the samples gave a minimum of 3 million paired-end reads that contained CDR3. A single record per CDR3 protein comes from TCRdb applying MiXCR to the 5' RACE reads. The sample lists 1.4 million to 1.5 million distinct CDR3 sequences, around 39% seen once, with 7% to 9.5% in the top ten. Germline values: CDR1 SGHRS, CDR2 YFSETQ. Losses at the gene ends were 0 bases for V and 5 bases for J; bases not matched to a gene: 8. The CDR3 sequence is 17 residues long. The J gene is TRBJ2-1, the V gene TRBV5-1; 10 bases are a match to TRBD2. The specimen sequenced was blood. The TCR sequence derives from a woman under 30 in good health. CDR3 in amino acids: CASSLGAGGPRDNEQFF. The CDR3 DNA follows: TGCGCCAGCAGCTTGGGAGCGGGAGGGCCGCGAGACAATGAGCAGTTCTTC.